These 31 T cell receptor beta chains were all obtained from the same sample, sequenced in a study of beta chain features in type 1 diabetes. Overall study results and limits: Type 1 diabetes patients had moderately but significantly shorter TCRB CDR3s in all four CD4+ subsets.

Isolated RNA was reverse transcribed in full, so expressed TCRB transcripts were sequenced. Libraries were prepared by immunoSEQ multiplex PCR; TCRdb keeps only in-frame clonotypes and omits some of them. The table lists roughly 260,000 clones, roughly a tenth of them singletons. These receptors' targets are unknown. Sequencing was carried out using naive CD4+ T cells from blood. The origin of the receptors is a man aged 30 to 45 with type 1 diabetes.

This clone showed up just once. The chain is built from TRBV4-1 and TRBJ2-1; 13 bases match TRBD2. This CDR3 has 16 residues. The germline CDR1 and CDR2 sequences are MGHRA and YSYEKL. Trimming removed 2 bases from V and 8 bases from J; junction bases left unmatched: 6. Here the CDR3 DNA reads TGCGCCAGCAGCCAACTTACTAGCGGGGGGGTTGATGAGCAGTTCTTC. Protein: CASSQLTSGGVDEQFF.

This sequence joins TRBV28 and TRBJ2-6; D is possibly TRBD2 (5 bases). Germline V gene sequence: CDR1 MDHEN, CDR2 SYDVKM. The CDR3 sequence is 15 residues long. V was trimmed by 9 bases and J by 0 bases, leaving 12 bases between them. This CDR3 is CASSEGSSGANVLTF. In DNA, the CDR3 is TGTGCCAGTTCCGAGGGATCCTCTGGGGCCAACGTCCTGACTTTC.

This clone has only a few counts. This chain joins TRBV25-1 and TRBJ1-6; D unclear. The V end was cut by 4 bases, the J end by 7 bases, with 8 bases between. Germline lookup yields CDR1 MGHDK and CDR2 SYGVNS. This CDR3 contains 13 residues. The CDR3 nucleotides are TGTGCCAGCAGTGTGAACAGAAATTCACCCCTCCACTTT. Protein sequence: CASSVNRNSPLHF.

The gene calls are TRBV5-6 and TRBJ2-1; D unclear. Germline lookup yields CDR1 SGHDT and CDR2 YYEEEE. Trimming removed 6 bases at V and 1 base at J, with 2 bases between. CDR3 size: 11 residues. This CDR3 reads CASTSYNEQFF. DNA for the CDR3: TGTGCCAGCACTTCCTACAATGAGCAGTTCTTC. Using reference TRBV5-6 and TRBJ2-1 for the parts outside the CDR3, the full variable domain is DAGVTQSPTHLIKTRGQQVTLRCSPKSGHDTVSWYQQALGQGPQFIFQYYEEEERQRGNFPDRFSGHQFPNYSSELNVNALLLGDSALYLCASTSYNEQFFGPGTRLTVL.

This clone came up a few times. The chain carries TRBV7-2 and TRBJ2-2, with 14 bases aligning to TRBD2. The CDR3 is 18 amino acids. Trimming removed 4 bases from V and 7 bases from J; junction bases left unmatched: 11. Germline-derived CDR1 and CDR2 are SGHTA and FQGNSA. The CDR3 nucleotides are TGTGCCAGCAGCTCGCGGACTAGCGGGGGGTCCGTGGGCGGGGAGCTGTTTTTT. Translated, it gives CASSSRTSGGSVGGELFF. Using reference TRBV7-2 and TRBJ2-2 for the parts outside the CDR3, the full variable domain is GAGVSQSPSNKVTEKGKDVELRCDPISGHTALYWYRQSLGQGLEFLIYFQGNSAPDKSGLPSDRFSAERTGGSVSTLTIQRTQQEDSAVYLCASSSRTSGGSVGGELFFGEGSRLTVL.

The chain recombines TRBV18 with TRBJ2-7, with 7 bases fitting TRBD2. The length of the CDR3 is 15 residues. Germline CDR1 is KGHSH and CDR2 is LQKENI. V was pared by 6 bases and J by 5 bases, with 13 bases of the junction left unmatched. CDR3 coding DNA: TGTGCCAGCTCTCCCACCGGGGGGAGTGGACACGAGCAGTACTTC. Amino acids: CASSPTGGSGHEQYF. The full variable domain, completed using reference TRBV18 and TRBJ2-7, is NAGVMQNPRHLVRRRGQEARLRCSPMKGHSHVYWYRQLPEEGLKFMVYLQKENIIDESGMPKERFSAEFPKEGPSILRIQQVVRGDSAAYFCASSPTGGSGHEQYFGPGTRLTVT.

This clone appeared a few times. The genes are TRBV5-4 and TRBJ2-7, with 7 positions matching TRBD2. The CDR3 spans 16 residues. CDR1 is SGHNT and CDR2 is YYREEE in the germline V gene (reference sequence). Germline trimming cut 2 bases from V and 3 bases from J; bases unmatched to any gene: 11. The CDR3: CASSLGGASGGYEQYF. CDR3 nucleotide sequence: TGTGCCAGCAGCTTAGGTGGAGCTAGCGGAGGCTACGAGCAGTACTTC. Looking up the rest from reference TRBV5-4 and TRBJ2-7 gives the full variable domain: ETGVTQSPTHLIKTRGQQVTLRCSSQSGHNTVSWYQQALGQGPQFIFQYYREEENGRGNFPPRFSGLQFPNYSSELNVNALELDDSALYLCASSLGGASGGYEQYFGPGTRLTVT.

In nucleotides, the CDR3 is TGTGCCAGCAGCCCACAGCCTTCTGGCACAGATACGCAGTATTTT. It is translated as CASSPQPSGTDTQYF. The chain is built from TRBV11-1 and TRBJ2-3; D gene ambiguous. CDR1 and CDR2 from the germline V gene are SGHAT and FQDESV (reference sequence). The length of the CDR3 is 15 residues. V lost 5 bases, J lost 1 base, and 13 bases lay in between.

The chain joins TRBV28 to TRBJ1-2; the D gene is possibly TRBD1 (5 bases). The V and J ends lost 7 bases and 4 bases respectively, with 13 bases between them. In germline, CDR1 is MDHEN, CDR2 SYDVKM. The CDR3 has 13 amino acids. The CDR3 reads CASTVDSVYGYTF. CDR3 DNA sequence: TGTGCCAGCACCGTAGACAGTGTCTATGGCTACACCTTC.

The CDR3 spells CASTGANQPQHF. DNA of the CDR3: TGTGCCAGCACCGGAGCTAATCAGCCCCAGCATTTT. This chain joins TRBV28 and TRBJ1-5; D remains ambiguous. Trimming cost V 7 bases and J 4 bases, with 8 bases left between them. The CDR3 is made up of 12 amino acids. Germline CDR1 and CDR2: MDHEN and SYDVKM.

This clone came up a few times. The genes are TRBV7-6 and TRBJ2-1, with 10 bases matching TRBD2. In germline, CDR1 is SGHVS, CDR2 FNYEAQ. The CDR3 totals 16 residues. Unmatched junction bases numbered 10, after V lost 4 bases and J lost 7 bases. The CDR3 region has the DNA TGTGCCAGCAGCTCACTGGTAGCGGGGGGAGGGAATGAGCAGTTCTTC. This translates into CASSSLVAGGGNEQFF.

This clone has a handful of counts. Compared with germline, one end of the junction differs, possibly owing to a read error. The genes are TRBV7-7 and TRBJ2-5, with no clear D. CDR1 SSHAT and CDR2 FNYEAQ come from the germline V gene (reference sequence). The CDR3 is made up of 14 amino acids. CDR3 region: CASSLNGAQETQYF. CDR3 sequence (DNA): TGTGCTAGCAGCTTAAATGGAGCCCAAGAGACCCAGTACTTC.

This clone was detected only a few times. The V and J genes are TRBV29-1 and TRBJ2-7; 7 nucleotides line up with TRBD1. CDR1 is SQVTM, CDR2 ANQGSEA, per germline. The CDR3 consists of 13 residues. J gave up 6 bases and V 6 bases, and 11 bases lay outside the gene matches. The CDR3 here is CSVGPTGISEQYF. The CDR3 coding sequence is TGCAGCGTAGGCCCGACAGGGATTAGCGAGCAGTACTTC.

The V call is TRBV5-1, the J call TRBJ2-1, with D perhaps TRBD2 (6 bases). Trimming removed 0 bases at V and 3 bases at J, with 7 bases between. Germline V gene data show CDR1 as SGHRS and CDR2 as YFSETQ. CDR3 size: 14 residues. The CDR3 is CASSLGGDYNEQFF. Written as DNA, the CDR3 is TGCGCCAGCAGCTTGGGGGGGGACTACAATGAGCAGTTCTTC.

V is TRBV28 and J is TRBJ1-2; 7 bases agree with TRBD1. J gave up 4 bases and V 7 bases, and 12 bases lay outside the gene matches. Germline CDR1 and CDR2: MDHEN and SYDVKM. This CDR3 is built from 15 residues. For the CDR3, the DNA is TGTGCCAGCAACATGAACCAGCCAGGGGGCTATGGCTACACCTTC. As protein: CASNMNQPGGYGYTF.

CDR3: CASSLREDTQYF. The CDR3 bases are TGTGCCAGCAGCCTCAGGGAAGATACGCAGTATTTT. The V and J genes are TRBV7-9 and TRBJ2-3; D perhaps matches TRBD1 (5 bases). The CDR3 is 12 residues long. Germline CDR1 reads SEHNR; CDR2 reads FQNEAQ (reference sequence). Trimming left V 5 bases short and J 5 bases short, with 8 bases between.

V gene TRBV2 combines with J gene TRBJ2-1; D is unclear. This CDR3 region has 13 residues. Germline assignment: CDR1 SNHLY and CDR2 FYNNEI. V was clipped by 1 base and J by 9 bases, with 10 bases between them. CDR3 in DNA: TGTGCCAGCAGTGAAGAGCCGGTTGCTGAGCAGTTCTTC. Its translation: CASSEEPVAEQFF.

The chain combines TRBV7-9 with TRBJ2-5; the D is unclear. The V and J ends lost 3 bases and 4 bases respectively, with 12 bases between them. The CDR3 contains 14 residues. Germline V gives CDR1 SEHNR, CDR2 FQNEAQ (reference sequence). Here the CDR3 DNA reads TGTGCCAGCAGCTTTTACTCGAGTGGAGAGACCCAGTACTTC. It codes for CASSFYSSGETQYF.

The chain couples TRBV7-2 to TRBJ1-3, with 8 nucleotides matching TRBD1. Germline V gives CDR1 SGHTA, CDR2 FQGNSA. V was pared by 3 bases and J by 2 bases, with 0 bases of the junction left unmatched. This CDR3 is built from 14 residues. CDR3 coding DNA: TGTGCCAGCAGCTTGGACAGGGCTGGAAACACCATATATTTT. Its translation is CASSLDRAGNTIYF.

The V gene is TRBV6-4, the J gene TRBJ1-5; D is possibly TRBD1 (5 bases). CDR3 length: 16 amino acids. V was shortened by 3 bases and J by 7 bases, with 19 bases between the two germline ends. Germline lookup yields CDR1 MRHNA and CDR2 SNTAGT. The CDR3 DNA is TGTGCCAGCAGTGAACCGATAGGAGGGGAAGGGCAGCCCCAGCATTTT. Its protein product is CASSEPIGGEGQPQHF.

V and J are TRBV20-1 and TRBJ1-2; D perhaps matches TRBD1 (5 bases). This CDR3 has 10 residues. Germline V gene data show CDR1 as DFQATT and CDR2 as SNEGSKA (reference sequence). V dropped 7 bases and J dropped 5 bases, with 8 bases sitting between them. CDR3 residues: CSVEGYGYTF. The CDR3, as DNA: TGCAGTGTGGAGGGGTATGGCTACACCTTC.

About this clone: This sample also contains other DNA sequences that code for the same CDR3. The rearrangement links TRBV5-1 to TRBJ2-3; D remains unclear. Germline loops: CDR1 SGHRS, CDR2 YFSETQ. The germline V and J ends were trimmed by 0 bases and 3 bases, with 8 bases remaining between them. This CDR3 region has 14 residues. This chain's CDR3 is CASSLVGRTDTQYF. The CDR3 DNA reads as TGCGCCAGCAGCTTGGTAGGCAGGACAGATACGCAGTATTTT.

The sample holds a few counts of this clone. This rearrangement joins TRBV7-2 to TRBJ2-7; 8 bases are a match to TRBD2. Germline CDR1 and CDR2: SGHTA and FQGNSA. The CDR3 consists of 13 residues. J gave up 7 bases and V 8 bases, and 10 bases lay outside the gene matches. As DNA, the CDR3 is TGTGCCAGCCGGGCGGGAGGTTTACGGGAGCAGTACTTC. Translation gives CASRAGGLREQYF.

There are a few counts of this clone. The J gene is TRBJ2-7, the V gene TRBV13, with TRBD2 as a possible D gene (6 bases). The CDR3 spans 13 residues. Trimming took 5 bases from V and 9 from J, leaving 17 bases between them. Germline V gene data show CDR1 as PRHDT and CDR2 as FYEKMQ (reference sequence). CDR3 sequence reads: CASSPHRETAQYF. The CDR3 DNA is TGTGCCAGCAGCCCTCACCGGGAGACGGCGCAGTACTTC.

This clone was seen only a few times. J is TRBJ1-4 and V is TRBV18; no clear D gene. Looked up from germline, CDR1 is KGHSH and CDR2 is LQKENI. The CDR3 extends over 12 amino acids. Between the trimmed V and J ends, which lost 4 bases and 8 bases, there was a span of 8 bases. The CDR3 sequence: CASSLQSEKLFF. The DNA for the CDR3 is TGTGCCAGCTCACTACAGTCCGAAAAACTGTTTTTT.

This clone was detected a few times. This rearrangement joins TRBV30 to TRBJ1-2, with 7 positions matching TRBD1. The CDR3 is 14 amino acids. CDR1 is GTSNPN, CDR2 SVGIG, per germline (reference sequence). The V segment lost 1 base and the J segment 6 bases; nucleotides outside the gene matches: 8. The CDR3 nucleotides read TGTGCCTGGAGTGCCGATACAGGGGTCAATGGCTACACCTTC. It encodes CAWSADTGVNGYTF.

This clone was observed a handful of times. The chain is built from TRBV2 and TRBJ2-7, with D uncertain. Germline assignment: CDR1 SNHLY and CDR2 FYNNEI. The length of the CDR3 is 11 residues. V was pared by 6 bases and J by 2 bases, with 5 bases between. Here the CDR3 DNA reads TGTGCCAGCAGCCACACCTACGAGCAGTACTTC. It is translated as CASSHTYEQYF.

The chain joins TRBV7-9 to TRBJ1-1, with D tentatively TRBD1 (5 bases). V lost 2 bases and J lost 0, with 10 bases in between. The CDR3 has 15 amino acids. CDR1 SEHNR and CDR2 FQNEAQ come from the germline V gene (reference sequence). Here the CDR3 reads CASSLIGGMNTEAFF. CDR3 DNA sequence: TGTGCCAGCAGCTTAATTGGGGGGATGAACACTGAAGCTTTCTTT.

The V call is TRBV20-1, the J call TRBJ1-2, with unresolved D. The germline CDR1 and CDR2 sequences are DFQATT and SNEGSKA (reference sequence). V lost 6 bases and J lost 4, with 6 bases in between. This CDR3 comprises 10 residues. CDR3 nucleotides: TGCAGTGCCCCCGGCTATGGCTACACCTTC. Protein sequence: CSAPGYGYTF.

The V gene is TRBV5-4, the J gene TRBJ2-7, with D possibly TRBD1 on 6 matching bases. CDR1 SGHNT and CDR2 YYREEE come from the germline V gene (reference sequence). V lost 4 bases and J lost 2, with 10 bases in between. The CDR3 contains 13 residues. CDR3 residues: CASSVDSTYEQYF. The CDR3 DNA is TGTGCCAGCAGCGTGGACAGCACCTACGAGCAGTACTTC.

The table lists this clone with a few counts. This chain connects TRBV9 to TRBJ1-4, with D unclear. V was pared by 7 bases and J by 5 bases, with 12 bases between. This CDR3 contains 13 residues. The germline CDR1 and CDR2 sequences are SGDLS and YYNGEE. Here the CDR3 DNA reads TGTGCCAGCTCGACGGGGTTAAATGAAAAACTGTTTTTT. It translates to CASSTGLNEKLFF.